Following are 27 T cell receptor beta chains from one sample sequenced in a study of T cell responses to AZD1222 COVID-19 vaccine. Assay used: immunoSEQ multiplex PCR; TCRdb lists only in-frame clones, some missing. This sample yields 150,000 to 200,000 clones, of which approximately 92% are seen a single time; 10% belongs to the top ten. Sequenced here: peripheral blood, sampled on day 0 of AZD1222 vaccination. These receptors originate from an adult in good health.

As regards this clone: Additional DNA sequences in this sample encode the identical CDR3. The rearrangement links TRBV11-2 to TRBJ1-1; D is unresolved. The germline CDR1 and CDR2 sequences are SGHAT and FQNNGV. Trimming took 4 bases from V and 1 from J, leaving 10 bases between them. The CDR3 has 14 amino acids. The chain's CDR3 is CASSSGGWNTEAFF. CDR3 in DNA: TGTGCCAGCAGCTCCGGAGGATGGAACACTGAAGCTTTCTTT.

The CDR3 region has the DNA TGTGCCAGCAGCACCGACAGGGGCTCTGGAAACACCATATATTTT. Translation: CASSTDRGSGNTIYF. V gene TRBV6-6 combines with J gene TRBJ1-3; TRBD1 aligns across 8 bases. V lost 6 bases and J lost 0; bases outside the gene matches: 4. The CDR3 sequence is 15 residues long. Germline V lookup: CDR1 MNHNY, CDR2 SVGAGI (reference sequence).

J is TRBJ1-1 and V is TRBV5-8; no clear D gene. This CDR3 spans 14 amino acids. The V and J ends lost 0 bases and 1 base respectively, with 7 bases between them. Germline values: CDR1 SGHTS, CDR2 YDEGEE. This CDR3 is CASSLGGRNTEAFF. As DNA, the CDR3 is TGTGCCAGCAGCTTGGGAGGGAGGAACACTGAAGCTTTCTTT.

The chain carries TRBV5-4 and TRBJ2-5; 11 bases match TRBD2. This CDR3 region has 16 residues. The trim removed 4 bases at V and 4 bases at J, leaving 9 bases unmatched. Per germline, CDR1 SGHNT and CDR2 YYREEE (reference sequence). The CDR3 loop reads CASSLPSGGPGETQYF. The CDR3 DNA reads as TGTGCCAGCAGCCTACCTAGCGGGGGGCCCGGAGAGACCCAGTACTTC. Complete variable domain (other parts from reference TRBV5-4 and TRBJ2-5): ETGVTQSPTHLIKTRGQQVTLRCSSQSGHNTVSWYQQALGQGPQFIFQYYREEENGRGNFPPRFSGLQFPNYSSELNVNALELDDSALYLCASSLPSGGPGETQYFGPGTRLLVL.

The chain couples TRBV7-7 to TRBJ2-3; the D gene is possibly TRBD1 (6 bases). Looked up from germline, CDR1 is SSHAT and CDR2 is FNYEAQ (reference sequence). The CDR3 contains 17 residues. With 3 bases removed from V and 2 bases from J, the gap between germline ends came to 18 bases. As DNA, the CDR3 is TGTGCCAGCAGCTTCCCCGGGACACAAATAATCACAGATACGCAGTATTTT. This sequence encodes CASSFPGTQIITDTQYF.

This clone was detected once. The genes are TRBV5-4 and TRBJ1-1; 7 nucleotides align to TRBD1. The CDR3 sequence is 15 residues long. Looked up from germline, CDR1 is SGHNT and CDR2 is YYREEE (reference sequence). V lost 0 bases and J lost 6; bases outside the gene matches: 8. The CDR3: CASSLAAGGRAEAFF. CDR3 DNA: TGTGCCAGCAGCTTGGCCGCAGGGGGGAGGGCTGAAGCTTTCTTT.

The rearrangement uses TRBV19 and TRBJ1-2, with 8 nucleotides matching TRBD1. V lost 6 bases to trimming and J lost 5 bases; unmatched junction nucleotides: 14. Germline CDR1 is LNHDA and CDR2 is SQIVND (reference sequence). The CDR3 contains 16 residues. CDR3: CASRRGSTGAGYGYTF. The CDR3 nucleotides read TGTGCCAGTAGGAGGGGATCGACAGGGGCTGGGTATGGCTACACCTTC. Combining the CDR3 with reference TRBV19 and TRBJ1-2 gives the whole variable domain DGGITQSPKYLFRKEGQNVTLSCEQNLNHDAMYWYRQDPGQGLRLIYYSQIVNDFQKGDIAEGYSVSREKKESFPLTVTSAQKNPTAFYLCASRRGSTGAGYGYTFGSGTRLTVV.

In this sample, this clone turned up once. This chain links TRBV7-3 with TRBJ2-1; TRBD2 matches 11 bases. Germline V CDR1 and CDR2: SGHTA, FQGTGA. This CDR3 has 15 amino acids. J lost 4 bases, V lost 5 bases, and 4 bases had no gene match. The CDR3 bases are TGTGCCAGCAGCAGTAGCGGGGGGGCGTACAATGAGCAGTTCTTC. Residues: CASSSSGGAYNEQFF.

The V gene is TRBV28, the J gene TRBJ1-4, with a possible D match to TRBD1 (5 bases). The V end lost 6 bases, the J end lost 8 bases, and 16 bases lay between the germline ends. The CDR3 sequence is 14 residues long. Per germline, CDR1 MDHEN and CDR2 SYDVKM. In DNA form, the CDR3 reads TGTGCCAGCAGCACCAGTCCCGGGGGGGAAAAACTGTTTTTT. It encodes CASSTSPGGEKLFF.

This clone is classed as medium-sized. The J gene is TRBJ1-4, the V gene TRBV18; no firm D call. V dropped 4 bases and J dropped 8 bases, with 11 bases sitting between them. The CDR3 has 13 residues. Germline CDR1 and CDR2: KGHSH and LQKENI. DNA of the CDR3: TGTGCCAGCTCACGAGAAGTAGGGGAAAAACTGTTTTTT. This translates into CASSREVGEKLFF.

The genes are TRBV7-9 and TRBJ1-1; 8 positions agree with TRBD1. Germline CDR1 SEHNR, CDR2 FQNEAQ (reference sequence). V lost 5 bases to trimming and J lost 11 bases; unmatched junction nucleotides: 16. The CDR3 contains 15 residues. In DNA, the CDR3 is TGTGCCAGCAGCGACTCCTTGGACAGGGCGACAAGGGCTTTCTTT. Its translation: CASSDSLDRATRAFF.

The V and J genes are TRBV11-3 and TRBJ2-5; TRBD2 matches at 12 bases. V gave up 5 bases and J gave up 2 bases; unmatched junction bases: 6. Germline lookup yields CDR1 SGHNT and CDR2 YENEEA. The CDR3 has 16 residues. The CDR3 sequence is CASSTGTSGLQETQYF. CDR3 nucleotide sequence: TGTGCCAGCAGCACTGGGACTAGCGGGCTTCAAGAGACCCAGTACTTC. The full variable domain, with the rest looked up from reference TRBV11-3 and TRBJ2-5, is EAGVVQSPRYKIIEKKQPVAFWCNPISGHNTLYWYLQNLGQGPELLIRYENEEAVDDSQLPKDRFSAERLKGVDSTLKIQPAELGDSAVYLCASSTGTSGLQETQYFGPGTRLLVL.

This clone was seen a handful of times. This chain links TRBV7-9 with TRBJ2-1; maybe TRBD2 (5 bases). Germline-derived CDR1 and CDR2 are SEHNR and FQNEAQ (reference sequence). The germline V and J ends were trimmed by 5 bases and 8 bases, with 10 bases remaining between them. The CDR3 sequence is 12 residues long. CDR3 coding DNA: TGTGCCAGCAGCCCCGACGGGGATGAGCAGTTCTTC. Its protein is CASSPDGDEQFF.

This clone has just a few counts. The chain uses TRBV5-1 and TRBJ1-6; D not certain. The V and J ends lost 0 bases and 0 bases respectively, with 10 bases between them. CDR3 size: 17 residues. Looked up from germline, CDR1 is SGHRS and CDR2 is YFSETQ. The CDR3 DNA is TGCGCCAGCAGCTTGGGTGTGCGGAGCTCCTATAATTCACCCCTCCACTTT. As protein: CASSLGVRSSYNSPLHF.

The chain is built from TRBV29-1 and TRBJ2-5; a weak D match, TRBD2 (6 bases). V dropped 0 bases and J dropped 4 bases, with 15 bases sitting between them. CDR3 length: 15 amino acids. Per the germline V gene, CDR1 is SQVTM and CDR2 is ANQGSEA. As DNA, the CDR3 is TGCAGCGTTGAAGATCGGAGGGCTGGGGGAGAGACCCAGTACTTC. Its translation: CSVEDRRAGGETQYF.

J is TRBJ2-5 and V is TRBV9, with 10 bases aligning to TRBD2. The CDR3 consists of 14 residues. The germline CDR1 and CDR2 sequences are SGDLS and YYNGEE. The V segment lost 3 bases and the J segment 3 bases; nucleotides outside the gene matches: 2. CDR3 DNA: TGTGCCAGCAGCGCCGGGACTAGCGAAGAGACCCAGTACTTC. Translated, it gives CASSAGTSEETQYF.

The J gene is TRBJ2-7, the V gene TRBV27; D may correspond to TRBD1 or TRBD2 (5 bases each). The germline V and J ends were trimmed by 0 bases and 7 bases, with 13 bases remaining between them. The length of the CDR3 is 14 residues. CDR1 is MNHEY and CDR2 is SMNVEV in the germline V gene (reference sequence). As DNA, the CDR3 is TGTGCCAGCAGTTTATCCGGGGACGCTGGGGAGCAGTACTTC. This codes for CASSLSGDAGEQYF.

CDR3 amino acids: CASSLGGARTGELFF. Here the CDR3 DNA reads TGCGCCAGCAGCTTGGGGGGAGCGCGCACCGGGGAGCTGTTTTTT. The J gene is TRBJ2-2, the V gene TRBV5-1; TRBD2 might be the D (5 bases). This CDR3 is built from 15 residues. The V gene's germline CDR1 is SGHRS and CDR2 YFSETQ. V dropped 0 bases and J dropped 4 bases, with 10 bases sitting between them.

This chain uses TRBV28 with TRBJ1-6; 7 positions match TRBD1. The germline V gene encodes CDR1 MDHEN and CDR2 SYDVKM. This CDR3 has 13 residues. V gave up 5 bases and J gave up 14 bases; unmatched junction bases: 9. In nucleotides, the CDR3 is TGTGCCAGCAGTCCCTTGGGACAGAAGGCCCTCCACTTT. As protein: CASSPLGQKALHF. Full variable domain (rest looked up from reference TRBV28 and TRBJ1-6): DVKVTQSSRYLVKRTGEKVFLECVQDMDHENMFWYRQDPGLGLRLIYFSYDVKMKEKGDIPEGYSVSREKKERFSLILESASTNQTSMYLCASSPLGQKALHFGNGTRLTVT.

The V and J genes are TRBV4-1 and TRBJ2-1; no firm D call. CDR1 is MGHRA and CDR2 is YSYEKL in the germline V gene. There are 16 residues in the CDR3. Trimming left V 1 base short and J 2 bases short, with 12 bases between. The CDR3: CASSQVNLVTYNEQFF. CDR3 in DNA: TGCGCCAGCAGCCAAGTGAACCTAGTAACCTACAATGAGCAGTTCTTC.

The chain couples TRBV7-6 to TRBJ2-7; either TRBD1 or TRBD2 may fit D (5 bases each). V was clipped by 5 bases and J by 5 bases, with 16 bases between them. Germline loops: CDR1 SGHVS, CDR2 FNYEAQ. The CDR3 contains 14 residues. CDR3 sequence (DNA): TGTGCCAGCAGCCGCTCCGAGGGGCACGACGAGCAGTACTTC. As protein: CASSRSEGHDEQYF.

This chain connects TRBV7-9 to TRBJ1-2, with D perhaps matching TRBD1 (5 bases). CDR3 size: 12 residues. Deletions cut 3 bases from V and 8 bases from J, with 10 bases between. Germline-derived CDR1 and CDR2 are SEHNR and FQNEAQ (reference sequence). The CDR3 here is CASSFQGRGYTF. The DNA of the CDR3 is TGTGCCAGCAGCTTTCAGGGTCGAGGCTACACCTTC. Using reference TRBV7-9 and TRBJ1-2 for the parts outside the CDR3, the full variable domain is DTGVSQNPRHKITKRGQNVTFRCDPISEHNRLYWYRQTLGQGPEFLTYFQNEAQLEKSRLLSDRFSAERPKGSFSTLEIQRTEQGDSAMYLCASSFQGRGYTFGSGTRLTVV.

With regard to this clone: Germline and junction disagree at one end, which may indicate a read error. The chain joins TRBV7-8 to TRBJ2-1; 8 nucleotides agree with TRBD2. Germline V CDR1 and CDR2: SGHVS, FQNEAQ. The CDR3 length is 16 residues. CDR3 region: CASSLAGTSSYNEQFF. CDR3 DNA: TGTGCCAGCAGCCTAGCCGGGACTAGCTCCTACAATGAGCAGTTCTTC.

This clone has a handful of counts. The sample contains more than one DNA sequence encoding this CDR3. The chain couples TRBV28 to TRBJ1-5; the match to TRBD1 covers 7 bases. The germline CDR1 and CDR2 sequences are MDHEN and SYDVKM. J was trimmed by 6 bases and V by 8 bases; bases with no gene match: 7. The CDR3 extends over 13 amino acids. The CDR3 nucleotides are TGTGCCAGCCGGGAGGGGGCGGGTCAGCCCCAGCATTTT. Protein sequence: CASREGAGQPQHF. Drawing the rest from reference TRBV28 and TRBJ1-5, the complete variable domain is DVKVTQSSRYLVKRTGEKVFLECVQDMDHENMFWYRQDPGLGLRLIYFSYDVKMKEKGDIPEGYSVSREKKERFSLILESASTNQTSMYLCASREGAGQPQHFGDGTRLSIL.

In the case of this clone: At one end, the junction sequence differs from germline, possibly due to a read error. This rearrangement joins TRBV6-1 to TRBJ2-7; 7 nucleotides agree with TRBD2. From germline, CDR1 is MNHNS and CDR2 SASEGT. The CDR3 is made up of 14 amino acids. The CDR3 nucleotides are TGTGCCAGCAGGGAAGCGGGAATTACCGACGAGCAGTACTTC. Translating it yields CASREAGITDEQYF.

The chain is built from TRBV4-1 and TRBJ1-1; TRBD1 might be the D (6 bases). Trimming shortened V by 1 base and J by 5 bases, and 14 bases separated the two germline ends. There are 15 residues in the CDR3. Germline V CDR1 and CDR2: MGHRA, YSYEKL. CDR3 region: CASSQGFRGGTEAFF. Written as DNA, the CDR3 is TGCGCCAGCAGCCAAGGGTTCAGGGGAGGAACTGAAGCTTTCTTT.

A note on this clone: Other DNA sequences in this specimen translate into the identical CDR3. The chain couples TRBV6-5 to TRBJ2-3, with TRBD1 matching 7 bases. After removal of 0 bases from V and 3 bases from J, the junction contained 3 bases not matched to a gene. This CDR3 is 15 amino acids long. Per germline, CDR1 MNHEY and CDR2 SVGAGI. CDR3 in DNA: TGTGCCAGCAGTTACTCGAGACAGGGTACAGATACGCAGTATTTT. As protein: CASSYSRQGTDTQYF.